This TCR beta chain was observed in a study of blood T cell repertoires in COVID-19. Study-level background: Samples came from the United States, Italy and Spain, spanning acute and convalescent COVID-19. The cDNA or gDNA used as material had been derived from T cells, B-cell-depleted T cells, or PBMCs.

Authors' processing steps: Reference gene primer amplification gave nucleated cell count estimates. Clones were read by immunoSEQ multiplex PCR, and TCRdb kept only the in-frame ones, dropping some. V and J calls and clone size follow that table, whereas D and trimming were derived from the DNA. In the table there are approximately 72,000 clones, around nine tenths of which are singletons. This CDR3 comprises 12 residues. The V and J ends lost 0 bases and 10 bases, in that order; junction bases with no gene match: 2. Germline loops: CDR1 GTSNPN, CDR2 SVGIG (reference sequence). The rearrangement uses TRBV30 and TRBJ2-1; 8 bases align to TRBD2. The clonotype originates from an older woman with acute or convalescent COVID-19. Sequences were obtained from peripheral blood. CDR3 loop: CAWSVRGGEQFF. CDR3 nucleotides: TGTGCCTGGAGTGTACGCGGGGGGGAGCAGTTCTTC. Full variable domain (missing parts from reference TRBV30 and TRBJ2-1): SQTIHQWPATLVQPVGSPLSLECTVEGTSNPNLYWYRQAAGRGLQLLFYSVGIGQISSEVPQNLSASRPQDRQFILSSKKLLLSDSGFYLCAWSVRGGEQFFGPGTRLTVL.